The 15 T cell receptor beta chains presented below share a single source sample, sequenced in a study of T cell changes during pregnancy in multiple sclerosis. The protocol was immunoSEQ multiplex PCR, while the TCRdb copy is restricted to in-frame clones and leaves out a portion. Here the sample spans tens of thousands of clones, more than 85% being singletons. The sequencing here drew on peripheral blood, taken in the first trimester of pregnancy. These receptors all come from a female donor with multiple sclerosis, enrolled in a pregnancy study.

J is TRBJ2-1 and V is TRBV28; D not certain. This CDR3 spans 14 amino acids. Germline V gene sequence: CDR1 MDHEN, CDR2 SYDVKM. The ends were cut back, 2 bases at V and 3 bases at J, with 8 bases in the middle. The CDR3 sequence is CASSLLQNYNEQFF. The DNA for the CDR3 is TGTGCCAGCAGTTTACTCCAGAACTACAATGAGCAGTTCTTC.

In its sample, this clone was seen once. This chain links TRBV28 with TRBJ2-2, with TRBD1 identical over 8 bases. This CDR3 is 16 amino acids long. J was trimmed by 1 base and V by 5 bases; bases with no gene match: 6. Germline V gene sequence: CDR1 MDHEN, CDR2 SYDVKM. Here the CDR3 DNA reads TGTGCCAGCAGTAGACAGGGGTTAAGGAACACCGGGGAGCTGTTTTTT. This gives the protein CASSRQGLRNTGELFF.

CDR3 DNA: TGCGCCAGCAGTGAGGGGCTAGCGGGAGGGTGGACAGATACGCAGTATTTT. It yields the protein CASSEGLAGGWTDTQYF. The rearrangement joins TRBV10-2 to TRBJ2-3; 12 bases are shared with TRBD2. Germline values: CDR1 WSHSY, CDR2 SAAADI. The length of the CDR3 is 17 residues. V gave up 2 bases and J gave up 3 bases; unmatched junction bases: 6.

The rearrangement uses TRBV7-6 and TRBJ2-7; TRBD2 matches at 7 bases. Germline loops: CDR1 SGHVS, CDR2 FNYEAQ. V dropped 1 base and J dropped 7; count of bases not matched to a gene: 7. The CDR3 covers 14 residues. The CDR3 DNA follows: TGTGCCAGCAGCTTAGTCGCGGGAGCCTGGGAGCAGTACTTC. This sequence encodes CASSLVAGAWEQYF.

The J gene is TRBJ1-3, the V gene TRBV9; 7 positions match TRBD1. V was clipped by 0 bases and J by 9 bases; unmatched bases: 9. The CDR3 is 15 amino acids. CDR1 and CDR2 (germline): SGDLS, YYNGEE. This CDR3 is CASSVVQGGRGTIYF. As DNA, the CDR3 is TGTGCCAGCAGCGTAGTGCAGGGGGGACGAGGCACCATATATTTT.

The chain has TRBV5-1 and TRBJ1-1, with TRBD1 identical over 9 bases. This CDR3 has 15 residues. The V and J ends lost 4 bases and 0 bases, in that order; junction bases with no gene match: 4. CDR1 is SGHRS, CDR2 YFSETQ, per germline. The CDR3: CASSLGQGLNTEAFF. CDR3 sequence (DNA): TGCGCCAGCAGCCTGGGACAGGGCTTGAACACTGAAGCTTTCTTT.

CDR3 coding DNA: TGTGCCATCAGTGACCAGGGTACCTATGGCTACACCTTC. It yields the protein CAISDQGTYGYTF. The V call is TRBV10-3, the J call TRBJ1-2; TRBD1 is a possible D gene (5 bases). CDR1 is ENHRY and CDR2 is SYGVKD in the germline V gene. The CDR3 sequence is 13 residues long. Between the trimmed V and J ends, which lost 3 bases and 4 bases, there was a span of 9 bases.

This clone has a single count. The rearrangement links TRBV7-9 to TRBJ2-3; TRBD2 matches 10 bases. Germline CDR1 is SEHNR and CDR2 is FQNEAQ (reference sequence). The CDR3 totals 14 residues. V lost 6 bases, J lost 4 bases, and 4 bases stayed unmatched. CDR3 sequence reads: CASRAGGAPDTQYF. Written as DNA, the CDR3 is TGTGCCAGCAGAGCGGGGGGGGCCCCAGATACGCAGTATTTT. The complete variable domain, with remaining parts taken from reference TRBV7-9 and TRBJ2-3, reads DTGVSQNPRHKITKRGQNVTFRCDPISEHNRLYWYRQTLGQGPEFLTYFQNEAQLEKSRLLSDRFSAERPKGSFSTLEIQRTEQGDSAMYLCASRAGGAPDTQYFGPGTRLTVL.

In nucleotides, the CDR3 is TGCGCCAGCAGCCTGACCACAGGGCAAAAAAACAATGAGCAGTTCTTC. This codes for CASSLTTGQKNNEQFF. The gene calls are TRBV5-1 and TRBJ2-1, with a possible D match to TRBD1 (6 bases). The CDR3 is 16 residues long. The V end lost 4 bases, the J end lost 5 bases, and 19 bases lay between the germline ends. Per germline, CDR1 SGHRS and CDR2 YFSETQ.

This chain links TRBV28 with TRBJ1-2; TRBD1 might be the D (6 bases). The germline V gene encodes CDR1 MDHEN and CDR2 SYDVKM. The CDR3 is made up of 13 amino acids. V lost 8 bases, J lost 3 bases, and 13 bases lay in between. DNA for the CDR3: TGTGCCAGCCGGCGGGGGGCTGACTATGGCTACACCTTC. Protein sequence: CASRRGADYGYTF.

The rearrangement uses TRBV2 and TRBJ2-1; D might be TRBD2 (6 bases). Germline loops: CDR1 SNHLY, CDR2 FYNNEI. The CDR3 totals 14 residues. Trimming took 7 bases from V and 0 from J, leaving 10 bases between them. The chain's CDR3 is CASKAGPSYNEQFF. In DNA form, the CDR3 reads TGTGCCAGCAAGGCGGGACCCTCCTACAATGAGCAGTTCTTC.

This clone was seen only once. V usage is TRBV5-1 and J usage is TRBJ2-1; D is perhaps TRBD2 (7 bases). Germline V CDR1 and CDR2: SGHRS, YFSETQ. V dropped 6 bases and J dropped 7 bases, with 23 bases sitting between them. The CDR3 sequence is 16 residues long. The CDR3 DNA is TGCGCCAGCACCCCACTAGGGGGGAGGGCCAGTAATGAGCAGTTCTTC. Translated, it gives CASTPLGGRASNEQFF. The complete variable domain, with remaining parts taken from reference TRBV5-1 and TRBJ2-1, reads KAGVTQTPRYLIKTRGQQVTLSCSPISGHRSVSWYQQTPGQGLQFLFEYFSETQRNKGNFPGRFSGRQFSNSRSEMNVSTLELGDSALYLCASTPLGGRASNEQFFGPGTRLTVL.

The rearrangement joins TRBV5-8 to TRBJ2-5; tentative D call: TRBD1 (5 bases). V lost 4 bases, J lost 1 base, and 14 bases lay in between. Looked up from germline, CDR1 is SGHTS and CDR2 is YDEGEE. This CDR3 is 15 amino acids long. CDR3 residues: CASSRARTTQETQYF. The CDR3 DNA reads TGTGCCAGCAGCAGAGCCCGGACAACCCAAGAGACCCAGTACTTC.

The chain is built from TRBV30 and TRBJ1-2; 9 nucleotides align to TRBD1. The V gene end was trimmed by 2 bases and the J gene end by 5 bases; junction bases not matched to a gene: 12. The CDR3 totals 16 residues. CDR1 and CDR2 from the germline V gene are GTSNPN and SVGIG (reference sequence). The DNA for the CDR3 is TGTGCCTGGAGTTTAACAGGGGGCGCAGCTTGGTATGGCTACACCTTC. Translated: CAWSLTGGAAWYGYTF.

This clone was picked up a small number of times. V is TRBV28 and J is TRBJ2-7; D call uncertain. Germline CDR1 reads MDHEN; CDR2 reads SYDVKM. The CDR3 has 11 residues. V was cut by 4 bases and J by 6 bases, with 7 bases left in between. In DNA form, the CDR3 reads TGTGCCAGCAGTTACCGGGTCGAGCAGTACTTC. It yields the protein CASSYRVEQYF.